One sample yielded the 22 T cell receptor beta chains listed below, sequenced in a study of T cell changes during pregnancy in multiple sclerosis. Sequencing used immunoSEQ multiplex PCR; TCRdb keeps in-frame clones, though not all of them. The sample lists roughly 33,000 clones; approximately 90% were seen once. Sequencing used CD4+ T cells from peripheral blood mononuclear cells, obtained in the third trimester of pregnancy. Receptors were obtained from a female donor in good health, enrolled as a control in a pregnancy study.

The table lists this clone with a count of one. This chain joins TRBV7-9 and TRBJ1-1; D unclear. Germline CDR1 reads SEHNR; CDR2 reads FQNEAQ (reference sequence). Trimming pared 5 bases from V and 6 bases from J, leaving 13 bases between. CDR3 length equals 13 residues. The CDR3 coding sequence is TGTGCCAGCAGCACACTCAAGAGGGCTGAAGCTTTCTTT. Translating gives CASSTLKRAEAFF.

The genes are TRBV5-4 and TRBJ1-1, with TRBD1 matching 8 bases. V shed 1 base, J shed 0 bases, and the junction held 2 bases outside the gene matches. The germline V gene has CDR1 SGHNT and CDR2 YYREEE (reference sequence). The CDR3 is 15 amino acids. The CDR3 DNA follows: TGTGCCAGCAGCTTGACAGGGGGGGTGAACACTGAAGCTTTCTTT. It translates to CASSLTGGVNTEAFF.

The chain is built from TRBV7-2 and TRBJ2-1; D is unresolved. CDR3 length: 13 amino acids. Trimming removed 1 base from V and 8 bases from J, with 9 bases in between. Germline V gives CDR1 SGHTA, CDR2 FQGNSA. CDR3 coding DNA: TGTGCCAGCAGCTTAGGGCCCATCGATGAGCAGTTCTTC. It is translated as CASSLGPIDEQFF.

This clone was seen a handful of times. This CDR3 is also generated by other DNA sequences in the sample. This chain's CDR3 is CASSQSDNEQFF. CDR3 coding DNA: TGTGCCAGCAGCCAAAGCGACAATGAGCAGTTCTTC. The V call is TRBV4-2, the J call TRBJ2-1, with D unclear. Trimming stripped 2 bases from V and 5 bases from J, with 4 bases between. Germline V gene lookup returns CDR1 LGHNA and CDR2 YNFKEQ. The length of the CDR3 is 12 residues.

This rearrangement joins TRBV2 to TRBJ2-7; D may be TRBD1 (6 bases). The germline CDR1 and CDR2 sequences are SNHLY and FYNNEI. The length of the CDR3 is 14 residues. The V end was cut by 6 bases, the J end by 0 bases, with 12 bases between. The CDR3 nucleotides are TGTGCCAGCAGCGACCGACAGGCCTCCTACGAGCAGTACTTC. It is translated as CASSDRQASYEQYF. Using reference TRBV2 and TRBJ2-7 for the parts outside the CDR3, the full variable domain is EPEVTQTPSHQVTQMGQEVILRCVPISNHLYFYWYRQILGQKVEFLVSFYNNEISEKSEIFDDQFSVERPDGSNFTLKIRSTKLEDSAMYFCASSDRQASYEQYFGPGTRLTVT.

The chain recombines TRBV28 with TRBJ1-1; tentatively, D is TRBD1 (5 bases). CDR1 is MDHEN and CDR2 is SYDVKM in the germline V gene. This CDR3 contains 15 residues. Trimming pared 5 bases from V and 5 bases from J, leaving 18 bases between. The CDR3 region is CASSPYRRVGTEAFF. The DNA for the CDR3 is TGTGCCAGCAGTCCGTACCGCAGGGTAGGGACTGAAGCTTTCTTT.

The chain employs TRBV7-3 and TRBJ2-5; 8 bases fit TRBD2. There are 14 residues in the CDR3. Germline V gene lookup returns CDR1 SGHTA and CDR2 FQGTGA. The trim removed 5 bases at V and 5 bases at J, leaving 7 bases unmatched. CDR3 residues: CASSPGTRLETQYF. The CDR3 bases are TGTGCCAGCAGCCCCGGGACTAGATTGGAGACCCAGTACTTC.

V and J are TRBV7-9 and TRBJ2-5, with 8 bases aligning to TRBD2. This CDR3 contains 14 residues. Per the germline V gene, CDR1 is SEHNR and CDR2 is FQNEAQ (reference sequence). V trimming: 5 bases; J trimming: 5 bases; junction bases outside the gene matches: 7. CDR3 bases: TGTGCCAGCAGCCTGGCGGGGGGCCCGGAGACCCAGTACTTC. Encoded protein: CASSLAGGPETQYF. Drawing the rest from reference TRBV7-9 and TRBJ2-5, the complete variable domain is DTGVSQNPRHKITKRGQNVTFRCDPISEHNRLYWYRQTLGQGPEFLTYFQNEAQLEKSRLLSDRFSAERPKGSFSTLEIQRTEQGDSAMYLCASSLAGGPETQYFGPGTRLLVL.

This clone was seen only once. The chain carries TRBV7-9 and TRBJ1-4; 7 bases map to TRBD1. CDR1 and CDR2 (germline): SEHNR, FQNEAQ (reference sequence). V lost 3 bases and J lost 4; bases outside the gene matches: 2. The CDR3 extends over 14 amino acids. Here the CDR3 reads CASSLRGRNEKLFF. In DNA, the CDR3 is TGTGCCAGCAGCTTGAGGGGGCGTAATGAAAAACTGTTTTTT. Full variable domain (remainder filled in from reference TRBV7-9 and TRBJ1-4): DTGVSQNPRHKITKRGQNVTFRCDPISEHNRLYWYRQTLGQGPEFLTYFQNEAQLEKSRLLSDRFSAERPKGSFSTLEIQRTEQGDSAMYLCASSLRGRNEKLFFGSGTQLSVL.

V gene TRBV30 combines with J gene TRBJ1-2, with TRBD1 matching 12 bases. V dropped 3 bases and J dropped 5; count of bases not matched to a gene: 7. Germline V gene sequence: CDR1 GTSNPN, CDR2 SVGIG (reference sequence). The CDR3 spans 15 residues. CDR3 DNA: TGTGCCTGGAGGGCCGGGACAGGGGGCTTTTATGGCTACACCTTC. Protein: CAWRAGTGGFYGYTF.

This chain joins TRBV11-3 and TRBJ2-3; a weak D match, TRBD1 (6 bases). Between the trimmed V and J ends, which lost 5 bases and 0 bases, there was a span of 12 bases. This CDR3 spans 15 amino acids. CDR1 and CDR2 (germline): SGHNT, YENEEA. CDR3 in amino acids: CASSRGQGSTDTQYF. CDR3 sequence (DNA): TGTGCCAGCAGCCGAGGGCAGGGGAGCACAGATACGCAGTATTTT.

Written as DNA, the CDR3 is TGTGCCAGCAGCACAACAGGGGGCGTTGGAAACACCATATATTTT. Translating gives CASSTTGGVGNTIYF. The V and J genes are TRBV7-2 and TRBJ1-3; 9 bases agree with TRBD1. With V trimmed by 5 bases and J by 3 bases, 5 bases remained unmatched. This CDR3 contains 15 residues. Germline-derived CDR1 and CDR2 are SGHTA and FQGNSA.

The chain couples TRBV5-4 to TRBJ2-5; TRBD2 matches at 8 bases. This CDR3 has 16 amino acids. V was pared by 2 bases and J by 1 base, with 7 bases of the junction left unmatched. The germline V gene has CDR1 SGHNT and CDR2 YYREEE (reference sequence). The DNA for the CDR3 is TGTGCCAGCAGCTTCGGGGCGGGAGGTGCCCAAGAGACCCAGTACTTC. Translation: CASSFGAGGAQETQYF.

This sequence joins TRBV15 and TRBJ1-6; possibly TRBD1 for D (5 bases). The CDR3 has 13 amino acids. Germline lookup yields CDR1 LNHNV and CDR2 YYDKDF (reference sequence). The V gene lost 4 bases and the J gene lost 7 bases, with 8 bases spanning the gap. This chain's CDR3 is CATSTAGNSPLHF. The CDR3 nucleotides read TGTGCCACCAGCACAGCAGGGAATTCACCCCTCCACTTT.

This clone was detected a few times. The chain combines TRBV7-3 with TRBJ2-7, with 9 bases that match TRBD1. The CDR3 has 14 amino acids. V lost 4 bases to trimming and J lost 3 bases; unmatched junction nucleotides: 4. Germline V lookup: CDR1 SGHTA, CDR2 FQGTGA. The CDR3 DNA reads TGTGCCAGCAGCTCCGGGACAGGGAACTACGAGCAGTACTTC. Amino acids: CASSSGTGNYEQYF.

V and J are TRBV5-8 and TRBJ1-5, with 8 bases matching TRBD1. CDR3 size: 15 residues. Losses at the gene ends were 4 bases for V and 1 base for J; bases not matched to a gene: 4. Germline V gene lookup returns CDR1 SGHTS and CDR2 YDEGEE. In nucleotides, the CDR3 is TGTGCCAGCAGCGGACAGGGAGTGAGCAATCAGCCCCAGCATTTT. Protein sequence: CASSGQGVSNQPQHF. The full variable domain, with the rest looked up from reference TRBV5-8 and TRBJ1-5, is EAGVTQSPTHLIKTRGQQATLRCSPISGHTSVYWYQQALGLGLQFLLWYDEGEERNRGNFPPRFSGRQFPNYSSELNVNALELEDSALYLCASSGQGVSNQPQHFGDGTRLSIL.

The chain links TRBV7-8 to TRBJ1-4, with D perhaps TRBD1 (5 bases). This CDR3 region has 14 residues. Trimming left V 1 base short and J 8 bases short, with 11 bases between. Germline V gene data show CDR1 as SGHVS and CDR2 as FQNEAQ. In nucleotides, the CDR3 is TGTGCCAGCAGCTTAGGCAGGGTGATGGAAAAACTGTTTTTT. Its translation: CASSLGRVMEKLFF.

The chain has TRBV7-8 and TRBJ1-1, with D possibly matching TRBD1 (5 bases). V was cut by 2 bases and J by 4 bases, with 14 bases left in between. Germline V lookup: CDR1 SGHVS, CDR2 FQNEAQ. The CDR3 loop spans 15 amino acids. The chain's CDR3 is CASSLLGRGSTEAFF. The DNA of the CDR3 is TGTGCCAGCAGCTTACTGGGACGGGGGAGCACTGAAGCTTTCTTT.

Only one count was recorded for this clone. The chain recombines TRBV7-2 with TRBJ2-3, with TRBD2 matching 8 bases. The CDR3 sequence is 14 residues long. The V segment lost 1 base and the J segment 6 bases; nucleotides outside the gene matches: 3. Germline V gives CDR1 SGHTA, CDR2 FQGNSA. The DNA for the CDR3 is TGTGCCAGCAGCTTAGAGCCTAGCGGGGATACGCAGTATTTT. It is translated as CASSLEPSGDTQYF.

The V call is TRBV2, the J call TRBJ1-1; 7 bases agree with TRBD1. Germline CDR1 reads SNHLY; CDR2 reads FYNNEI. The CDR3 covers 14 residues. The J segment lost 5 bases and the V segment lost 6 bases, leaving 9 bases of the junction unmatched. This CDR3 reads CASRDTGAGTEAFF. The CDR3 DNA follows: TGTGCCAGCAGGGATACAGGGGCAGGAACTGAAGCTTTCTTT.

The chain is built from TRBV4-1 and TRBJ2-1, with 12 bases aligning to TRBD2. Germline values: CDR1 MGHRA, CDR2 YSYEKL. The length of the CDR3 is 18 residues. With V trimmed by 3 bases and J by 4 bases, 10 bases remained unmatched. DNA for the CDR3: TGCGCCAGCAGCCATCCCGGACTAGCGGGAACCTTATACAATGAGCAGTTCTTC. This gives the protein CASSHPGLAGTLYNEQFF.

The gene calls are TRBV27 and TRBJ2-2; D ambiguous. V shed 5 bases and J shed 3 bases, with 13 bases lying between them. Germline assignment: CDR1 MNHEY and CDR2 SMNVEV (reference sequence). CDR3 length equals 15 residues. The CDR3: CASSPRGRYTGELFF. The CDR3 nucleotides are TGTGCCAGCAGTCCCCGTGGCAGATACACCGGGGAGCTGTTTTTT.